This T cell receptor (beta chain) originates from a study of identical twins (TCRdb year 2016). Study-wide context: To test whether fetal clonotypes persist, the study used deep sequencing on TCR alpha and beta repertoires from monozygotic twins, unrelated adults of various ages, and cord blood. To rule out contamination, replicate twin experiments were performed at different times with different library preparation protocols.

The CDR3, cysteine through phenylalanine, is 15 amino acids long. The kept DNA is CDR3 alone, 45 bases in frame from the first base. According to the germline V gene (reference sequence), CDR1 reads DFQATT and CDR2 reads SNEGSKA. V trim: 2 bases; J trim: 3 bases; unmatched bases: 4. This clonotype was seen at least ten times. The antigen this receptor binds is unknown. Base-call qualities are not available, and no considerably larger clone is one nucleotide away. Paper-wide results and their limitations: Compared with coincidental sharing between unrelated individuals, out-of-frame TCR alpha sequences shared between twins showed an excess of sequences with low generation probability. Excess twin sharing in beta out-of-frame sequences was weaker because fewer shared sequences lowered the signal-to-noise ratio. Because the same donors could not be followed over many years, the conclusions depended on cross-sectional statistical analysis. Out-of-frame TCR alpha sharing in monozygotic twins was systematically underestimated by recombination models, whereas sharing between unrelated individuals was in agreement with the recombination models. Invariant T cells such as MAIT and iNKT could partly confound zero-insertion analyses, although diverse VJ usage argued against such confounding for most clonotypes. Fewer insertions were carried by abundant cord blood beta clonotypes; a weaker similar trend was observed in young adult naive repertoires, while no such trend was observed in memory repertoires.

Every donor in the study was a healthy Caucasian. The twin cohort comprised three pairs of female monozygotic twins, all aged about 18 to 30 years. The RNA used for TCR libraries was isolated from peripheral blood mononuclear cells. The method behind the library was 5' RACE. TCRdb names Illumina HiSeq 2000 as the instrument used. A universal primer binding site was added through template switching, and the final cDNA carried a unique molecular identifier so that TCR cDNA molecules could be counted accurately. Specific primers in the conserved constant-segment region were used to synthesize first-strand cDNA for the TCR alpha and beta chains. Each cDNA library was double barcoded, with a SMART-Mk sample barcode plus Illumina barcodes, to control for contamination. TruSeq adapter sequences and Illumina sample barcodes were added in two successive PCR steps. Sequencing of the TCR alpha and beta cDNA libraries was done on the Illumina HiSeq platform using custom primers. Per the original workflow: MiGEC processed the raw reads to extract unique molecular identifiers, while MiXCR was used to determine the CDR3 positions. For each individual, recombination models were inferred using an EM algorithm with the repgenHMM and IGoR tools. The analysis of shared clonotypes was done with the tcR package in R, with sharing normalized by the product of cloneset sizes. Out-of-frame nonproductive sequences were analyzed to study raw recombination free of thymic and clonal selection effects. The public sequencing data were trimmed at Q25 with fastp and processed into clonotypes with MiXCR by TCRdb, which kept only in-frame beta chains. Duplicate CDR3 protein sequences are folded into a single record with the most common DNA and genes. TCRdb assigned the V and J calls; the authors' analysis was not used. The sample includes some 590,000 distinct CDR3 sequences, with over 8.5% observed a single time. The biggest ten clones account for roughly 3.2% of the sample.

These records were also assigned to another study, of yellow fever vaccine responses in identical twins. Per the second study: The T cell response to vaccination in identical twins was reported by the authors to appear partly convergent and partly personalized. The study precisely tracked vaccine-responding T cell clones in identical twins.

This TCR was sampled from a woman aged 18-29 years in good health. The chain was built from TRBV20-1 and TRBJ2-3, with TRBD2 identical over 11 junction bases. The sample taken for sequencing was PBMCs. In nucleotide form, the sequence is TGCAGTGCTAGAAGAGTAGCGGGGGGGACAGATACGCAGTATTTT. Translation gives CSARRVAGGTDTQYF.